This TCR beta chain was found in a study of T cells after posttransplantation cyclophosphamide. Study results and caveats: TRB clonality was highly associated with recipient CMV seropositivity and reactivation. TRB overlap between skin or GI tissue T cells and blood was limited. Donor CD8+ memory clones often dominated recipient blood repertoires at later times.

The CDR3 consists of 15 residues. V lost 5 bases, J lost 2 bases, and 8 bases stayed unmatched. Of note for this clone: Its matching antigen is unknown.

The data were produced by immunoSEQ multiplex PCR, yet TCRdb's version contains in-frame clones alone and is incomplete. The repertoire consists of about 33,000 clones, none detected only once. The TCR comes from a woman under 40 in good health and a related stem cell transplant donor. The chain has TRBV5-7 and TRBJ2-3; 7 bases line up with TRBD1. TRBV5-7 is filed as an ORF, its function uncertain. Sequenced input: PBMCs. The CDR3, as DNA: TGTGCCAGCAGTCAACAGGGGCTTTCCACAGATACGCAGTATTTT. Amino acid sequence: CASSQQGLSTDTQYF.